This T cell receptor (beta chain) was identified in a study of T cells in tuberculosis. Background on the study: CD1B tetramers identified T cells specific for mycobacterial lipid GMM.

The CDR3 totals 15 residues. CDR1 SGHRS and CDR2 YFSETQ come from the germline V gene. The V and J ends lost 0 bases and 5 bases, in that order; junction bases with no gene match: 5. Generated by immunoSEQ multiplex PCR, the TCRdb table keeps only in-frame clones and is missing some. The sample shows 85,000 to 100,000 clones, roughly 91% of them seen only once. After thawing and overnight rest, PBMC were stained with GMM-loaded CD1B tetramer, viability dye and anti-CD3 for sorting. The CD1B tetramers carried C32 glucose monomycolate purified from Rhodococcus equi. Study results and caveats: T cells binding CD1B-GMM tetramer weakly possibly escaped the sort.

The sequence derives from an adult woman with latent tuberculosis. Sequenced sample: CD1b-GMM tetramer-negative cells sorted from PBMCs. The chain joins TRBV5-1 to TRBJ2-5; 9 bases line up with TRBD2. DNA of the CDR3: TGCGCCAGCAGCTTGGTGCGGGGGGGCCAGGAGACCCAGTACTTC. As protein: CASSLVRGGQETQYF.